Below are 13 T cell receptor beta chains sequenced from a single sample in a study of CD8+ T cells in alopecia areata. The pooled cutaneous lymph node cells were sorted using several markers (CD4, CD8alpha, NKG2D, NKG2ACE and others). Reverse transcription of extracted RNA yielded cDNA, which provided the sequencing template. Data came from immunoSEQ multiplex PCR; TCRdb stores just in-frame clones and leaves some out. There are about 6,000 clones in the sample, none observed a single time. Material for sequencing was CD8+ T cells sorted from a lymph node. Receptors originate from a C3H/HeJ mouse with alopecia areata. Strain haplotype at MHC: H2-k.

Note on this clone: The genes are named according to mouse. The read ends 4 residues shy of where the CDR3 ends; the end is completed using the germline J gene. This rearrangement joins TRBV19 to TRBJ2-3, with D tentatively TRBD1 (6 bases). Germline V gene lookup returns CDR1 FNHDT and CDR2 SITEND (reference sequence). The germline V and J ends were trimmed by 2 bases and 1 base, with 8 bases remaining between them. The CDR3 extends over 14 amino acids. The CDR3 bases that were read are TGTGCCAGCAGTATCAGACAGGGTGCAGAA. It translates to CASSIRQGAE. The whole CDR3 sequence is CASSIRQGAETLYF.

This clone was counted only a few times. Germline and genes here are mouse. The read finishes 4 residues shy of the CDR3 end, and the germline J gene is used to complete it. The gene calls are TRBV31 and TRBJ2-7, with 11 bases that match TRBD2. CDR1 is GKSSPN and CDR2 is SITVG in the germline V gene. CDR3 size: 14 residues. The sequenced CDR3 bases are TGTGCCTGGAGCAAGACTGGGGGGGGTTAT. Translation: CAWSKTGGGY. The whole CDR3 protein reads CAWSKTGGGYEQYF.

This clone was seen ten or more times. Gene names are the mouse ones. The missing CDR3 end, 4 residues past where the read stops, is filled in from the germline J gene. The chain couples TRBV13-2 to TRBJ2-5; D perhaps matches TRBD1 (5 bases). The CDR3 extends over 15 amino acids. V shed 1 base and J shed 2 bases, with 11 bases lying between them. Germline lookup yields CDR1 NNHNN and CDR2 SYGAGS (reference sequence). Here the CDR3 reads CASGDNGQGQDTQYF. Incomplete CDR3 DNA: TGTGCCAGCGGTGATAACGGGCAGGGCCAAGAC.

By sample fraction, this clone is medium-sized (0.01 to 0.1%). Gene and germline names: mouse. The observed sequence ends 4 residues before the CDR3 terminus, with the missing tail filled in from the germline J gene. The chain carries TRBV14 and TRBJ1-1, with D possibly TRBD1 on 6 matching bases. The CDR3 extends over 13 amino acids. Germline V CDR1 and CDR2: SGHDT, FRDEAV. The ends were cut back, 4 bases at V and 4 bases at J, with 11 bases in the middle. The sequenced CDR3 bases are TGTGCCAGCAGTAACAGGGTGGGCACA. It yields the protein CASSNRVGT. The full-length CDR3 reads as CASSNRVGTEVFF.

In regard to this clone: These gene names are mouse names. The read terminates 4 residues before the CDR3 end, so the remaining end is supplied by the germline J gene. The chain employs TRBV31 and TRBJ2-5; possible D gene TRBD2, 7 bases. The CDR3 runs to 14 residues. CDR1 and CDR2 (germline): GKSSPN, SITVG. This CDR3 is CAWSLGGGGDTQYF. The covered CDR3 bases are TGTGCCTGGAGTCTAGGAGGGGGGGGAGAC. The variable domain in full, completed from reference TRBV31 and TRBJ2-5, reads AQTIHQWPVAEIKAVGSPLSLGCTIKGKSSPNLYWYWQATGGTLQQLFYSITVGQVESVVQLNLSASRPKDDQFILSTEKLLLSHSGFYLCAWSLGGGGDTQYFGPGTRLLVL.

The sample holds a few counts of this clone. Gene names refer to mouse genes. Read coverage stops 4 residues before the CDR3 terminus; the germline J gene supplies the remainder. The chain combines TRBV19 with TRBJ2-1, with 8 bases that match TRBD2. The germline gives CDR1 FNHDT, CDR2 SITEND (reference sequence). The CDR3 runs 14 residues. Trimming took 1 base from V and 3 from J; bases not matched to a gene: 0. This CDR3 is CASSILGGYAEQFF. Incomplete CDR3 DNA: TGTGCCAGCAGTATACTGGGGGGCTATGCT.

This clone was seen a handful of times. Here the gene names and germline are mouse. The read terminates 4 residues before the CDR3 end, so the remaining end is supplied by the germline J gene. The V call is TRBV4, the J call TRBJ1-2; weak D call: TRBD1 (5 bases). The CDR3 consists of 14 residues. Per germline, CDR1 LGHDT and CDR2 YNNKQL (reference sequence). V was pared by 5 bases and J by 0 bases, with 10 bases between. The part of the CDR3 DNA that was read is TGTGCCAGCAGCCAAAGAGGGGCAAACTCC. Protein product: CASSQRGANS. The entire CDR3 protein is CASSQRGANSDYTF.

This clone was detected only a few times. The germline and genes are mouse ones. The DNA ends 4 residues before the CDR3 does, and the rest of the CDR3 is filled in from the germline J gene. The chain has TRBV31 and TRBJ2-1; possible D gene TRBD1, 6 bases. CDR3 length: 13 residues. CDR1 is GKSSPN and CDR2 is SITVG in the germline V gene. The V gene lost 1 base and the J gene lost 3 bases, with 7 bases spanning the gap. The sequenced part of the CDR3 DNA is TGTGCCTGGAGTCGGGACACCTATGCT. Translation gives CAWSRDTYA. The complete CDR3 sequence is CAWSRDTYAEQFF.

This clone is medium-sized. These gene names are mouse names. The read falls 4 residues short of the CDR3 end, and the missing part is taken from the germline J gene. The V and J genes are TRBV13-3 and TRBJ2-2, with D perhaps TRBD1 (5 bases). V gave up 3 bases and J gave up 3 bases, with 6 bases separating them. In germline, CDR1 is NNHDY, CDR2 SYVADS. This CDR3 has 13 residues. The CDR3 bases that were read are TGTGCCAGCAGTGGACAGTACACCGGG. Amino acid sequence: CASSGQYTG. The full CDR3 sequence reads CASSGQYTGQLYF.

This clone was counted ten times or more. The genes and germline here are from mouse. The read comes to an end 4 residues before the CDR3 does, leaving the germline J gene to fill in the end. V gene TRBV13-1 combines with J gene TRBJ2-4; a weak D match, TRBD1 (6 bases). Germline CDR1 and CDR2: NSHNY and SYGAGN. The CDR3 has 13 amino acids. V was pared by 4 bases and J by 3 bases, with 9 bases between. The sequenced part of the CDR3 DNA is TGTGCCAGCAGTCCGGGACAACAAAAC. Translation: CASSPGQQN. The entire CDR3 reads CASSPGQQNTLYF.

A note on this clone: The germline and genes are mouse ones. The CDR3 end is not reached by the read, which stops 4 residues before it; the germline J gene fills it in. V usage is TRBV31 and J usage is TRBJ1-1; TRBD1 is a possible D gene (6 bases). This CDR3 is built from 11 residues. In germline, CDR1 is GKSSPN, CDR2 SITVG. CDR3 DNA, as far as it was read: TGTGCCTGGAGTCTAGGGGGA. It is translated as CAWSLGG. The whole CDR3 reads CAWSLGGEVFF.

This clone was seen ten or more times. Gene names refer to mouse genes. The read terminates 4 residues ahead of where the CDR3 ends, so the germline J gene completes it. The J gene is TRBJ1-2, the V gene TRBV5; D is possibly TRBD1 (6 bases). CDR3 length: 15 residues. The V end lost 0 bases, the J end lost 4 bases, and 12 bases lay between the germline ends. Germline loops: CDR1 LGHNA, CDR2 YNLKQL (reference sequence). CDR3 sequence: CASSQDGGPGSDYTF. The DNA read from the CDR3 is TGTGCCAGCAGCCAAGATGGGGGGCCGGGCTCC.

Comments on this clone: The gene names here belong to mouse. The sequenced fragment ends 4 residues before the CDR3 boundary, so the rest is inferred from the germline J gene. This chain uses TRBV29 with TRBJ2-4; 7 positions agree with TRBD1. This CDR3 is 13 amino acids long. The germline CDR1 and CDR2 sequences are MSHET and SYDVDS. V was pared by 5 bases and J by 1 base, with 0 bases of the junction left unmatched. The CDR3 sequence is CASSGQGQNTLYF. CDR3 DNA, as far as it was read: TGTGCTAGCAGTGGACAGGGTCAAAAC.